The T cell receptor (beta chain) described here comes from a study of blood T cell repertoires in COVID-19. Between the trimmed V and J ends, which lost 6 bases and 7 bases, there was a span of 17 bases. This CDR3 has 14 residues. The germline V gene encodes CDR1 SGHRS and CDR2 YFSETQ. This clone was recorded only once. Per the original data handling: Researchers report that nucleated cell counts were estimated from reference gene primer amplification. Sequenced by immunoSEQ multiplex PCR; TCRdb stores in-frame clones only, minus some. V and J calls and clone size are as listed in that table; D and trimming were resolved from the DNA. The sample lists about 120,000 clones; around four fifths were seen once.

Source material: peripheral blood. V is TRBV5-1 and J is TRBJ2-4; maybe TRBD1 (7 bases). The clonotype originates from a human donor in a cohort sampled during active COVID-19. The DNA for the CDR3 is TGCGCCAGCACCTCAGGGGGGAGATGGAACATTCAGTACTTC. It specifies CASTSGGRWNIQYF.